This T cell receptor (beta chain) was captured by sequencing in a study of identical twins. This clonotype showed up just a few times. Its cognate antigen is unknown. Every one of the donors was a healthy Caucasian. J gave up 5 bases and V 1 base, and 7 bases lay outside the gene matches. This CDR3 contains 15 residues. The germline CDR1 and CDR2 sequences are LGHDT and YNNKEL (reference sequence). Study-wide points: There were fewer insertions in abundant cord blood beta clonotypes, but memory repertoires showed no such pattern.

Template switching added a universal primer binding site, and final cDNA carried unique molecular identifiers. A single record per CDR3 protein comes from TCRdb applying MiXCR to the 5' RACE reads. The sample lists 1.5 million to 2 million distinct CDR3 sequences; less than 40% were seen once. V and J are TRBV3-1 and TRBJ2-7; 8 bases agree with TRBD2. Sequencing was done on a sample of cord blood. The clonotype was recovered from a newborn girl in good health. CDR3 nucleotides: TGTGCCAGCAGCCAAGTCGGGACTAGACCCCACGAGCAGTACTTC. Translated: CASSQVGTRPHEQYF.